This T cell receptor (beta chain) originates from a study of CXCR3-negative and CXCR3-positive naive CD8 T cells. The CD45RO-CCR7+CD27+CD95- phenotype denoted naive CD8+ T cells. The CDR3 sequence is 14 residues long. The germline V gene encodes CDR1 SGHRS and CDR2 YFSETQ. All TRB cDNA libraries came from 5' RACE performed with UMI labels. TCRdb re-called the 5' RACE reads and gives one entry per CDR3 protein, without DNA. The sample table sets out approximately 66,000 distinct CDR3 sequences. This receptor was obtained from a human donor in good health. Some clones in this sample may be carry-over from other donors' samples. Sequenced material: naive CXCR3- CD8+ T cells from blood. Noted subset: CD45RO-CCR7+CD27+CD95- naive CD8+ T cells lacking CXCR3 (TNR3-). This rearrangement joins TRBV5-1 to TRBJ2-7; the D call of TRBD2 rests on TCRdb alone, since no DNA is present to check it. The CDR3 sequence is CASSLATSLYEQYF.